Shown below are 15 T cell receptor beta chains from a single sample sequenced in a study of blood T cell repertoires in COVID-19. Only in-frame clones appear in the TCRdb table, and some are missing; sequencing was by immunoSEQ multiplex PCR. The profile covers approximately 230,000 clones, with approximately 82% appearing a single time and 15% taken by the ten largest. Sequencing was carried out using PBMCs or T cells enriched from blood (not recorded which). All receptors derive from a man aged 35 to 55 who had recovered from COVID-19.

The CDR3 DNA reads TGCGCCAGCAGCCCTAGGACAGGGATGGGGTCGACCCAGTACTTC. Residues: CASSPRTGMGSTQYF. The rearrangement joins TRBV4-1 to TRBJ2-5; 8 bases match TRBD1. Germline values: CDR1 MGHRA, CDR2 YSYEKL. This CDR3 comprises 15 residues. V shed 4 bases and J 7 bases; nucleotides not matched to a gene: 11.

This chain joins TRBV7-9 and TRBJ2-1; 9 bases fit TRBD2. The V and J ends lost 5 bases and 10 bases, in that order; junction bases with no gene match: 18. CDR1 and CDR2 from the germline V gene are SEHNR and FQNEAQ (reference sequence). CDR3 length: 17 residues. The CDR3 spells CASSAGSGGPSFWEQFF. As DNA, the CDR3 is TGTGCCAGCAGCGCCGGGAGCGGGGGGCCCTCATTTTGGGAGCAGTTCTTC. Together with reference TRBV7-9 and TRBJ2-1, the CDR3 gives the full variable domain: DTGVSQNPRHKITKRGQNVTFRCDPISEHNRLYWYRQTLGQGPEFLTYFQNEAQLEKSRLLSDRFSAERPKGSFSTLEIQRTEQGDSAMYLCASSAGSGGPSFWEQFFGPGTRLTVL.

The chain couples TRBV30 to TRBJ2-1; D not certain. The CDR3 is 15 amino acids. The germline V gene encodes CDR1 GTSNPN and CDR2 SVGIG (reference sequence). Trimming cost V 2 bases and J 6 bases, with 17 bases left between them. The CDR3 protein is CAWSITVGLFNEQFF. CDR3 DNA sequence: TGTGCCTGGAGTATAACCGTGGGCCTGTTCAATGAGCAGTTCTTC.

The CDR3 DNA reads TGCGCCAGCAGCCCCCGGGACAGGGTGTTTGGAAACACCATATATTTT. This encodes CASSPRDRVFGNTIYF. The J gene is TRBJ1-3, the V gene TRBV4-1, with TRBD1 matching 9 bases. The CDR3 is 16 residues long. The ends lost 4 bases at V and 3 bases at J; junction bases unmatched: 7. Germline loops: CDR1 MGHRA, CDR2 YSYEKL.

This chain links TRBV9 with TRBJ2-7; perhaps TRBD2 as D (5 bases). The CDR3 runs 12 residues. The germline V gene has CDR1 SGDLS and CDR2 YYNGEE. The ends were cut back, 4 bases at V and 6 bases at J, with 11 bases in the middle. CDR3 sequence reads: CASSPFEGEQYF. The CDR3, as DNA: TGTGCCAGCAGCCCGTTTGAGGGCGAGCAGTACTTC.

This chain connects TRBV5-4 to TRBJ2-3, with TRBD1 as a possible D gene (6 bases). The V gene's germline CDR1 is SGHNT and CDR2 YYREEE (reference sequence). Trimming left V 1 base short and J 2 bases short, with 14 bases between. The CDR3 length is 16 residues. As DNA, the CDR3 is TGTGCCAGCAGCTTGACTGGGTGGGACACCACAGATACGCAGTATTTT. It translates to CASSLTGWDTTDTQYF.

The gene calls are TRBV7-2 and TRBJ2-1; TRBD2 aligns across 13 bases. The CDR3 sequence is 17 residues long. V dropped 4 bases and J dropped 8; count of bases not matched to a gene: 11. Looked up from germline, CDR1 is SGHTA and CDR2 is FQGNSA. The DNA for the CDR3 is TGTGCCAGCAGCTACAGTCGGACTAGCGGGAGTTTCGATGAGCAGTTCTTC. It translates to CASSYSRTSGSFDEQFF.

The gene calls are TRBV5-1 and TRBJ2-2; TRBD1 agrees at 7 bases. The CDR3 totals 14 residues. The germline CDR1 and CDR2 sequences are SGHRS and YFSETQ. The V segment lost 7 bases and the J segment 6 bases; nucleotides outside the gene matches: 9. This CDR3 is CASRIQGVAGELFF. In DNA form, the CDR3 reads TGCGCCAGCCGAATCCAGGGGGTTGCCGGGGAGCTGTTTTTT.

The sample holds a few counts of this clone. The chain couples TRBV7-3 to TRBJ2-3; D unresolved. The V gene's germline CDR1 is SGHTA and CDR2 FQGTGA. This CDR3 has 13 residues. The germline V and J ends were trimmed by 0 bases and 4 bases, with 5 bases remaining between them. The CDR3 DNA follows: TGTGCCAGCAGCTTAACTCTACCAGATACGCAGTATTTT. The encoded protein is CASSLTLPDTQYF.

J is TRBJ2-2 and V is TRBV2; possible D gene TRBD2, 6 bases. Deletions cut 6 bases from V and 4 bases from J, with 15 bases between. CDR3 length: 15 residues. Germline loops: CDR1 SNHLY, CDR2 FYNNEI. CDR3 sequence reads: CASRGGGKSTGELFF. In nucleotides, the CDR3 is TGTGCCAGCAGGGGTGGCGGGAAGAGCACCGGGGAGCTGTTTTTT.

The CDR3 sequence is CASSKAHDRRAFF. CDR3 DNA: TGTGCCAGCAGCAAAGCGCACGACAGGCGAGCTTTCTTT. The rearrangement joins TRBV21-1 to TRBJ1-1; the D call TRBD1 from the table was never checked on the DNA. TRBV21-1 is given as a pseudogene. CDR3 length equals 13 residues.

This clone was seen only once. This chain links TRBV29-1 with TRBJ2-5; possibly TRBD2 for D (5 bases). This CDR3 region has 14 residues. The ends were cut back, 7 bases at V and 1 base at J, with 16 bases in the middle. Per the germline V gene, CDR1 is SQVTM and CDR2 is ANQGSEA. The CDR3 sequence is CSGDSPEGQETQYF. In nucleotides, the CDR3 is TGCAGCGGAGACTCCCCCGAGGGCCAAGAGACCCAGTACTTC.

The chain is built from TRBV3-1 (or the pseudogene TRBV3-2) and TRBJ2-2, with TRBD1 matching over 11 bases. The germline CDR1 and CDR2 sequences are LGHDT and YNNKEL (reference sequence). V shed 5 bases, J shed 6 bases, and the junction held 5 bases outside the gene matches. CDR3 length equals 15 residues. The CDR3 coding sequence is TGTGCCAGCAGCTACCCGGGACAGGGGGCCGGGGAGCTGTTTTTT. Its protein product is CASSYPGQGAGELFF.

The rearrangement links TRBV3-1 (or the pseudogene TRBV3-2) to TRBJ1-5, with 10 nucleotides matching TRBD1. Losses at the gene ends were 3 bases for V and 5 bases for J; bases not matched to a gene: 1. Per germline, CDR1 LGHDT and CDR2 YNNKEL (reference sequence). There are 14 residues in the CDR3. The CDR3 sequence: CASSQTGGYQPQHF. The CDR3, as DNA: TGTGCCAGCAGCCAGACAGGGGGCTATCAGCCCCAGCATTTT.

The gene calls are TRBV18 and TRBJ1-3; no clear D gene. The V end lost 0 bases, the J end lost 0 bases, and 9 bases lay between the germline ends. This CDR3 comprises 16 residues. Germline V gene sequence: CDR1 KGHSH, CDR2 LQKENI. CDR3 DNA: TGTGCCAGCTCACCACCAGAGGGCCTCTCTGGAAACACCATATATTTT. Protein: CASSPPEGLSGNTIYF.